This T cell receptor beta chain was recovered during a study of blood T cell repertoires in COVID-19. The protocol was immunoSEQ multiplex PCR, while the TCRdb copy is restricted to in-frame clones and leaves out a portion. The sample carries around 80,000 clones, roughly 87% recorded once. Germline values: CDR1 MNHEY, CDR2 SVGAGI. This CDR3 spans 12 amino acids. V lost 6 bases and J 6 bases, leaving 11 bases between the germline ends. The clonotype was recovered from an elderly man with acute or convalescent COVID-19. The specimen sequenced was peripheral blood. The rearrangement links TRBV6-5 to TRBJ1-1; D may be TRBD1 (5 bases). The CDR3 protein is CASREGRAEAFF. CDR3 sequence (DNA): TGTGCCAGCAGAGAGGGGAGGGCTGAAGCTTTCTTT.